This T cell receptor (beta chain) comes out of a study of shared clonotypes between healthy human individuals. Study-level points and caveats: Several donors showed sharing of approximately 5% of naive CD4 clonotypes. Incomplete sequencing of sorted subsets was indicated by rarefaction despite large depth.

Remarks on this clone: The target antigen is unknown.

This was a deep-level run. Generated by immunoSEQ multiplex PCR, the TCRdb table keeps only in-frame clones and is missing some. The table has over 2 million clones, over 85% seen once. Splitting the CD4+ cells yielded a CD45RA+ naive subset and a CD45RA-negative memory subset. V was trimmed by 6 bases and J by 0 bases, leaving 8 bases between them. CDR3 size: 14 residues. Germline assignment: CDR1 MRHNA and CDR2 SNTAGT. The gene calls are TRBV6-4 and TRBJ1-4; no definite D call. Sequencing was carried out using naive CD4+ T cells sorted from blood. Regarding subset: CD45RA+ positively selected. This TCR came from a man aged 18 to 35 in good health. The CDR3 coding sequence is TGTGCCAGCAGCCCCGGTTCAACTAATGAAAAACTGTTTTTT. It translates to CASSPGSTNEKLFF.